The present entry profiles one TCR beta chain with its context. Sequenced by immunoSEQ multiplex PCR; TCRdb stores in-frame clones only, minus some. The sample holds some 350,000 clones, around 87% seen once. The data stem from a study of cytomegalovirus exposure and HLA in healthy donors. Turning to the study itself: The roughly 120 validation repertoires, a later analysis reported, used the same platform as the 650 to 800 repertoires from the first cohort.

This TCR was sampled from a woman aged 25 to 39 in good health and CMV-seropositive. The sequenced sample consisted of PBMCs.

The CDR3 here is CASSLRGNQPQHF. As DNA, the CDR3 is TGTGCCAGCAGCTTAAGGGGGAATCAGCCCCAGCATTTT. The chain combines TRBV13 with TRBJ1-5; the D gene is possibly TRBD1 (6 bases). Germline values: CDR1 PRHDT, CDR2 FYEKMQ (reference sequence). Trimming took off 2 bases at V and 4 bases at J, with 6 bases between the two ends. This CDR3 spans 13 amino acids.